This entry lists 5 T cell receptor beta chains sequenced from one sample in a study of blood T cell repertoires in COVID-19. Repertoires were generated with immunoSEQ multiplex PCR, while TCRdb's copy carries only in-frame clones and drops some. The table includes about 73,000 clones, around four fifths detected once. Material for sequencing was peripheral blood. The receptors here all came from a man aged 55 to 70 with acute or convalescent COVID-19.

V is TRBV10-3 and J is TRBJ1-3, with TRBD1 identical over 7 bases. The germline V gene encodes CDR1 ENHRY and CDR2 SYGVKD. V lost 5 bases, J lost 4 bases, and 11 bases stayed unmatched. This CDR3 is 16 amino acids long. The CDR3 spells CAISLQGPQEGNTIYF. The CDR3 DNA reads TGTGCCATCAGTTTACAGGGGCCCCAAGAGGGAAACACCATATATTTT.

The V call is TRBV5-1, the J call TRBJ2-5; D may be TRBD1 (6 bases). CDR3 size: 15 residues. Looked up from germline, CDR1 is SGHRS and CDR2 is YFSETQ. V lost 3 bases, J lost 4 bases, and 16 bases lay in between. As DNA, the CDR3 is TGCGCCAGCAGCTCCACCGGACAGTCGGGAGAGACCCAGTACTTC. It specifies CASSSTGQSGETQYF. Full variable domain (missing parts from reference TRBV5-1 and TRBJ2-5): KAGVTQTPRYLIKTRGQQVTLSCSPISGHRSVSWYQQTPGQGLQFLFEYFSETQRNKGNFPGRFSGRQFSNSRSEMNVSTLELGDSALYLCASSSTGQSGETQYFGPGTRLLVL.

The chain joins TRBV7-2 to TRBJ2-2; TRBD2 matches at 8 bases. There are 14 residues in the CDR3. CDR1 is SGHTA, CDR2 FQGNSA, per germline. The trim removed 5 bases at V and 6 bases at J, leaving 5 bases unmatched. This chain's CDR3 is CASSPYGRAGELFF. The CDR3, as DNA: TGTGCCAGCAGCCCTTACGGGAGGGCCGGGGAGCTGTTTTTT.

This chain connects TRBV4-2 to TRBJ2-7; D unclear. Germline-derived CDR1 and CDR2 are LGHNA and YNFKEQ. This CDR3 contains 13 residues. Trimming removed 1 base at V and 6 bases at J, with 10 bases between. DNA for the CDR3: TGTGCCAGCAGCCAAGCTATACCCTCCGAGCAGTACTTC. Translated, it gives CASSQAIPSEQYF.

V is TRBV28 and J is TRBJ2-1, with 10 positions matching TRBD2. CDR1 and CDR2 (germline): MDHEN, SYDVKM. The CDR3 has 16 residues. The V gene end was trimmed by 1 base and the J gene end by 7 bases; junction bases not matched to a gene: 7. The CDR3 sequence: CASSLFLGLAINEQFF. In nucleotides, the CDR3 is TGTGCCAGCAGTTTATTCTTGGGACTAGCGATAAATGAGCAGTTCTTC. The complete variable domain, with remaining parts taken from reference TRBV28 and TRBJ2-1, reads DVKVTQSSRYLVKRTGEKVFLECVQDMDHENMFWYRQDPGLGLRLIYFSYDVKMKEKGDIPEGYSVSREKKERFSLILESASTNQTSMYLCASSLFLGLAINEQFFGPGTRLTVL.